This paragraph covers one TCR beta chain sequence. The antigen remains unidentified. UMI-labeled 5' RACE produced the TCR beta libraries. TCRdb reprocessed the 5' RACE reads, with one entry per CDR3 protein and no DNA. Its table lists 6,000 to 9,000 distinct CDR3 sequences. This entry is derived from a study of human CD8 memory T cell subsets. Study conclusions and caveats: Estimates that used Chao1 suggested higher diversity in stem-like memory T cells than in precursor exhausted T cells. The sequencing covered T cell receptor beta chains alone. Similar levels of high diversity, measured as normalized Shannon-Wiener diversity, were found in stem-like memory and precursor exhausted T cells, which was not the case for effector memory cells.

CDR1 and CDR2 from the germline V gene are DFQATT and SNEGSKA (reference sequence). The CDR3 length is 12 residues. This clonotype was obtained from a human donor in good health. The chain joins TRBV20-1 to TRBJ1-1. The specimen was CD8+ T cells from PBMCs. CDR3 region: CSASPDRDFAFF.